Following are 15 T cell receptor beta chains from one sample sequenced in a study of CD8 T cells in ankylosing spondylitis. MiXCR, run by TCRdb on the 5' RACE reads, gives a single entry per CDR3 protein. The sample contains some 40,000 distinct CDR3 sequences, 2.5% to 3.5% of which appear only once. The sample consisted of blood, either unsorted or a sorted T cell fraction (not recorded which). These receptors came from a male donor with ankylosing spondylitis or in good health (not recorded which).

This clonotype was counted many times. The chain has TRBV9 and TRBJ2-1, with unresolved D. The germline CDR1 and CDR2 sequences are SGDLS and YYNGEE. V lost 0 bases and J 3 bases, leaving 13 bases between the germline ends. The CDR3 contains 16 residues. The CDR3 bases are TGTGCCAGCAGCGTAGTAGGGCTAGGGATCTACAATGAGCAGTTCTTC. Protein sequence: CASSVVGLGIYNEQFF.

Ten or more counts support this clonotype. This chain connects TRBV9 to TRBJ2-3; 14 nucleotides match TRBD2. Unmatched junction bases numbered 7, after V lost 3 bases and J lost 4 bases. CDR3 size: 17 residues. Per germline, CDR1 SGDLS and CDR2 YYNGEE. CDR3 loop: CASSGPGLAGVPDTQYF. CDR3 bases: TGTGCCAGCAGCGGACCGGGACTAGCGGGAGTACCAGATACGCAGTATTTT.

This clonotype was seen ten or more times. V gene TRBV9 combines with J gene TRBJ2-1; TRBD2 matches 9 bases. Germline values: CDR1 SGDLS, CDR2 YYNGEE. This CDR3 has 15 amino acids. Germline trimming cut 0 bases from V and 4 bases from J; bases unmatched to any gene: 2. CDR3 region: CASSVGAGGYNEQFF. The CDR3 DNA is TGTGCCAGCAGCGTAGGAGCGGGGGGTTACAATGAGCAGTTCTTC.

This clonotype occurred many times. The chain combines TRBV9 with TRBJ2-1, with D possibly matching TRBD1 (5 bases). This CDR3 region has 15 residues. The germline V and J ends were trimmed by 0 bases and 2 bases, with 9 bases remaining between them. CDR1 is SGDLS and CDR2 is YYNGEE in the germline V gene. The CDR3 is CASSVAAGTYNEQFF. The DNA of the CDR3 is TGTGCCAGCAGCGTAGCTGCAGGGACCTACAATGAGCAGTTCTTC.

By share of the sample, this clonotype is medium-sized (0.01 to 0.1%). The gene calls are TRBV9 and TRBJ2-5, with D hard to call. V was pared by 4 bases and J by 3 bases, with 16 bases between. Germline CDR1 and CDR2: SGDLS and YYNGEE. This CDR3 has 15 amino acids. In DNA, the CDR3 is TGTGCCAGCAGCTCCAGCCTGGACGCGGAAGAGACCCAGTACTTC. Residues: CASSSSLDAEETQYF. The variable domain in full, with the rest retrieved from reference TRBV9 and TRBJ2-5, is DSGVTQTPKHLITATGQRVTLRCSPRSGDLSVYWYQQSLDQGLQFLIQYYNGEERAKGNILERFSAQQFPDLHSELNLSSLELGDSALYFCASSSSLDAEETQYFGPGTRLLVL.

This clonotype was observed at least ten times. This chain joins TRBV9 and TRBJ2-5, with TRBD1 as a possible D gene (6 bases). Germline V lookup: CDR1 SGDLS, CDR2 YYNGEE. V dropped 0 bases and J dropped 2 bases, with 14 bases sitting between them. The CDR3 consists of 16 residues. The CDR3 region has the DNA TGTGCCAGCAGCGTAGGTGACAGGTCCGGACAAGAGACCCAGTACTTC. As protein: CASSVGDRSGQETQYF.

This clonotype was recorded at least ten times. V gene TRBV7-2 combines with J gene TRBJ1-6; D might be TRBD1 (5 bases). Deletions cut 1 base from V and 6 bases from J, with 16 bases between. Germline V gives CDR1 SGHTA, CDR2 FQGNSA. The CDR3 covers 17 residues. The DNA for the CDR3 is TGTGCCAGCAGCTTAGGGACAAACCGAGTCCCTAATTCACCCCTCCACTTT. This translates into CASSLGTNRVPNSPLHF.

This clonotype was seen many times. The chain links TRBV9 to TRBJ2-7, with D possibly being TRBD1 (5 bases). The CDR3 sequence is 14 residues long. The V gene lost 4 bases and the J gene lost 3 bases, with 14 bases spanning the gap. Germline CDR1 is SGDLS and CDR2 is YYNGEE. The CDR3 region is CASSPRPDSYEQYV. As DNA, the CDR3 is TGTGCCAGCAGCCCCCGCCCTGACAGCTACGAGCAGTACGTC.

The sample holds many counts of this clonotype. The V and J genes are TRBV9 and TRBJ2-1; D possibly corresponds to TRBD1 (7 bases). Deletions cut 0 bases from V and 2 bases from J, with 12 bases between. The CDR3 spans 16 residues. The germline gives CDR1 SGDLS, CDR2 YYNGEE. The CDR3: CASSVAAGGTYNEQFF. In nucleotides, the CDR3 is TGTGCCAGCAGCGTAGCGGCAGGGGGGACCTACAATGAGCAGTTCTTC.

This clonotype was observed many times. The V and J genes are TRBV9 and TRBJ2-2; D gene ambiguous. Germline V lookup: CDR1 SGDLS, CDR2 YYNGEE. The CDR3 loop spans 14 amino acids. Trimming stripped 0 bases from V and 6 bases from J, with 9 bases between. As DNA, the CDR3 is TGTGCCAGCAGCGTAGCTCACCCGGCCGGGGAGCTGTTTTTT. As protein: CASSVAHPAGELFF.

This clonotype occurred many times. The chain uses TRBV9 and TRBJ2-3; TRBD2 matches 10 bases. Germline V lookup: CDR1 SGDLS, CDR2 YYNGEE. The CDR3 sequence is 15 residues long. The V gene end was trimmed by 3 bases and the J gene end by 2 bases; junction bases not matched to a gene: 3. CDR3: CASSALAGATDTQYF. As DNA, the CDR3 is TGTGCCAGCAGCGCCCTAGCGGGAGCCACAGATACGCAGTATTTT.

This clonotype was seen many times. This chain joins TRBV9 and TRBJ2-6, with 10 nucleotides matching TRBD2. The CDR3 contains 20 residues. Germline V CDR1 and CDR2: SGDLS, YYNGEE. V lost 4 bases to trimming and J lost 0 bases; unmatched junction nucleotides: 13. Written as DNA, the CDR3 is TGTGCCAGCAGCCACACCCCTCTAGCGGGGGATACCTCTGGGGCCAACGTCCTGACTTTC. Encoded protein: CASSHTPLAGDTSGANVLTF.

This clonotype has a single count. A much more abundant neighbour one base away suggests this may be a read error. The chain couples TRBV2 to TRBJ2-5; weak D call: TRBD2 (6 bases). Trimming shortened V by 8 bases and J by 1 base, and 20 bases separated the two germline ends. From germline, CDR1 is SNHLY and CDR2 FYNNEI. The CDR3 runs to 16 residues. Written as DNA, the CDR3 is TGTGCCAGCTGCGCTGGGACCTTTAGCGGCCAAGAGACCCAGTACTTC. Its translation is CASCAGTFSGQETQYF.

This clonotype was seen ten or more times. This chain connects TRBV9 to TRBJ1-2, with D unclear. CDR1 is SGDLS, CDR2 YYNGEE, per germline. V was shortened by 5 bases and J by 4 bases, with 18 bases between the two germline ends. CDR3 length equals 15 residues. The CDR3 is CASRRSYSEIYGYTF. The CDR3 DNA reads TGTGCCAGCAGGCGAAGTTACAGCGAAATCTATGGCTACACCTTC.

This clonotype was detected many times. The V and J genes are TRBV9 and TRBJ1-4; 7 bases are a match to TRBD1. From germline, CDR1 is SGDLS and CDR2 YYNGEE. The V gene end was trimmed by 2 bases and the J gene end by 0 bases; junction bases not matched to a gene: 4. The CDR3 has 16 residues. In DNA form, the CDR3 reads TGTGCCAGCAGCGTCAACGGACAGGCAACTAATGAAAAACTGTTTTTT. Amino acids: CASSVNGQATNEKLFF.